This T cell receptor (beta chain) was profiled in a study of T cells expressing NK-cell markers. The study, taken as a whole, reports: In a group of 5 or 6 donors, dominant NKG2C+ clonotypes represented about 1.0-7.0% of CD8+ T cells.

Concerning this clonotype itself: Its specificity is not known.

TCR beta cDNA was generated via 5'RACE template switching incorporating UMIs. TCRdb reprocessed the 5' RACE reads and keeps a single row for each CDR3 protein, giving no DNA. Recorded here are approximately 150,000 distinct CDR3 sequences; the top ten clones represent around 10%. The CDR3 extends over 15 amino acids. Germline CDR1 is SGHAT and CDR2 is FQNNGV. This receptor was taken from a man between 18 and 35 years old in good health. The chain carries TRBV11-2 and TRBJ2-5. Sequenced input: blood T cells: a sorted CD56 or NKG2C T cell subset, CD4+ or CD8+ T cells, or bulk PBMC T cells (not recorded which). The chain's CDR3 is CASSLAWELQETQYF.